One sample yielded the 6 T cell receptor beta chains listed below, sequenced in a study of neurological immune-mediated disorders (dated by TCRdb to about 2019). Receptor libraries were prepared by 5' RACE. The listed sequencing device is Illumina HiSeq 2500. TCRdb reprocessing: public reads trimmed at Q25 with fastp, clones called with MiXCR, in-frame beta chains kept. Here each entry gathers all rows of one CDR3 protein and keeps the most common genes and DNA. The sample table records 35,000 to 40,000 distinct CDR3 sequences; more than 2% of these occur just once. The ten largest make up approximately 2.4% of the sample. Sequences were obtained from PBMCs. The source of these receptors is a man aged 45-65 years with multiple sclerosis.

This clonotype was seen repeatedly, ten times or more. CDR3 DNA: TGTGCCAGCAGACTAGGGGTTGATCAGCCCCAGCATTTT. This translates into CASRLGVDQPQHF. The chain couples TRBV7-9 to TRBJ1-5; the D gene is possibly TRBD1 (5 bases). CDR3 length: 13 amino acids. V was shortened by 6 bases and J by 5 bases, with 11 bases between the two germline ends. Germline-derived CDR1 and CDR2 are SEHNR and FQNEAQ (reference sequence).

This clonotype came up many times. This sequence joins TRBV11-2 and TRBJ1-2; 8 nucleotides agree with TRBD1. The trim removed 5 bases at V and 6 bases at J, leaving 8 bases unmatched. From germline, CDR1 is SGHAT and CDR2 FQNNGV. The CDR3 runs to 14 residues. In DNA, the CDR3 is TGTGCCAGCAGCCAAGACAGGGGAACGGATGGCTACACCTTC. Protein sequence: CASSQDRGTDGYTF.

This clonotype was picked up many times. CDR3 nucleotides: TGTGCCAGCAGCGTATCAGGGGAGGATCAGCCCCAGCATTTT. Translation: CASSVSGEDQPQHF. J is TRBJ1-5 and V is TRBV9; possible D gene TRBD1, 6 bases. There are 14 residues in the CDR3. CDR1 and CDR2 (germline): SGDLS, YYNGEE. V was trimmed by 1 base and J by 5 bases, leaving 10 bases between them. The complete variable domain, with remaining parts taken from reference TRBV9 and TRBJ1-5, reads DSGVTQTPKHLITATGQRVTLRCSPRSGDLSVYWYQQSLDQGLQFLIQYYNGEERAKGNILERFSAQQFPDLHSELNLSSLELGDSALYFCASSVSGEDQPQHFGDGTRLSIL.

This clonotype was seen at least ten times. V is TRBV5-1 and J is TRBJ1-2, with D possibly matching TRBD1 (5 bases). There are 14 residues in the CDR3. V was trimmed by 2 bases and J by 3 bases, leaving 11 bases between them. Germline-derived CDR1 and CDR2 are SGHRS and YFSETQ. CDR3 sequence reads: CASSLLTGDYGYTF. The CDR3 coding sequence is TGCGCCAGCAGCTTACTTACAGGCGACTATGGCTACACCTTC.

In its sample, this clonotype was seen many times. V is TRBV7-2 and J is TRBJ1-5; no reliable D call. The CDR3 has 13 residues. V gave up 6 bases and J gave up 7 bases, with 13 bases separating them. Germline-derived CDR1 and CDR2 are SGHTA and FQGNSA. The CDR3 region has the DNA TGTGCCAGCAGTCCATGGCTGAAGCAGCCCCAGCATTTT. Translated, it gives CASSPWLKQPQHF.

Regarding this clonotype: A much larger clone lies one base from this, so it may be a read error. V gene TRBV7-2 combines with J gene TRBJ1-1, with D unresolved. Deletions cut 1 base from V and 9 bases from J, with 12 bases between. The CDR3 runs 13 residues. The V gene's germline CDR1 is SGHTA and CDR2 FQGNSA. CDR3 bases: TGTGCCAGCAGCTTAGACGGCAGCCCGAAAGCTTTCTTT. It translates to CASSLDGSPKAFF.